This paragraph covers one T cell receptor (beta chain) sequence. This clonotype was detected ten times or more. No antigen is known for it. Per-nucleotide qualities are absent, and no much larger clonotype sits a single base away. This entry is derived from a study of T-cell reconstitution after alpha-beta-depleted transplantation in children (dated by TCRdb to 2016 to 2018). For context, the study as a whole: T-cell immune reconstitution after TCRalphabeta/CD19-depleted allogeneic hematopoietic cell transplantation in children was quantitatively tracked in the study by means of TCR repertoire profiling. Broad study findings and their caveats: In some patients, high TCRbeta diversity at day 60 was attributed to recipient T cells and intrathymic progenitors that had survived conditioning. Over the following months the frequencies of hyperexpanded clones went down, and after one year T-cell counts and TCRbeta diversity were mostly credited to newly produced T cells. The apparently early alphabetaT-cell count recovery about two months after transplant was reportedly dependent on only several hundred rapidly expanded clones derived from non-depleted graft cells.

Libraries were built with PCR. The sample was run on an Illumina HiSeq 2500. Molecular barcoding was employed in the preparation of TCR libraries, with unique molecular identifiers being used to normalize TCRbeta repertoire quantification. Using fastp at Q25 and MiXCR, TCRdb reprocessed the public reads and kept productive beta chains. Each record represents a unique CDR3 protein, reported with the most common genes and DNA among its rows. This sample gives 65,000 to 70,000 distinct CDR3 sequences in total; 4.9% of them show up just once. Together, the top ten hold under 20% of the sample. Looking up the germline V gene (reference sequence) yields CDR1 DFQATT and CDR2 SNEGSKA. Compared with germline, V lacks 1 base and J lacks 3 bases; bases without a gene match: 4. Counted from cysteine to phenylalanine, this CDR3 has 14 amino acids. Only CDR3 DNA remains: 42 bases, in frame from the first base. According to the study, the label for this sample's treatment or condition signals: allogeneic hematopoietic cell transplantation with graft depleted of TCRalphabeta T cells and CD19 B cells. The transplant recipients were children given TCRalphabeta/CD19-depleted allogeneic hematopoietic cell grafts.

This TCR was recovered from a boy under two years old who had a stem cell transplant for acute myeloid leukemia, so the T cells may come from the graft donor. The material was PBMCs, mostly from graft donor cells, obtained 180 days after TCRalphabeta/CD19-depleted stem cell transplant. Rearrangement joined TRBV20-1 to TRBJ2-7; the central 9 bases match TRBD1. CDR3 sequence: CSARVGQGFYEQYF. The sequenced DNA: TGCAGTGCTAGAGTCGGACAGGGGTTCTACGAGCAGTACTTC.